Listed here are 20 T cell receptor beta chains from one sample, sequenced in a study of tissue T cells after allogeneic stem cell transplantation. Sequenced by immunoSEQ multiplex PCR; TCRdb stores in-frame clones only, minus some. The sample lists fewer than 20,000 clones, 70% occurring once. Sequencing was performed on spleen. These TCRs come from a female BALB/c mouse in good health. Strain MHC haplotype: H2-d.

A word on this clone: Gene names are mouse gene names. The read terminates 1 residue ahead of where the CDR3 ends, so the germline J gene completes it. The chain employs TRBV4 and TRBJ1-1, with a weak D call TRBD1 (6 bases). The CDR3 sequence is 14 residues long. V was pared by 4 bases and J by 2 bases, with 11 bases between. Germline V gene sequence: CDR1 LGHDT, CDR2 YNNKQL (reference sequence). CDR3 DNA, as far as it was read: TGTGCCAGCAGCTTCGGGACATTCAACACAGAAGTCTTC. Protein sequence: CASSFGTFNTEVF. The complete CDR3 reads CASSFGTFNTEVFF.

With respect to this clone: The germline and genes are mouse ones. The read halts 1 residue ahead of the CDR3 end, with the missing end drawn from the germline J gene. The chain combines TRBV1 with TRBJ2-5; D may be TRBD1 or TRBD2 (6 bases each). From germline, CDR1 is NSQYPW and CDR2 LRSPGD (reference sequence). The CDR3 has 15 amino acids. V gave up 2 bases and J gave up 2 bases, with 11 bases separating them. The part of the CDR3 DNA that was read is TGCACCTGCAGTGCAACGGGGGCTGGCCAAGACACCCAGTAC. It yields the protein CTCSATGAGQDTQY. The CDR3 reads in full as CTCSATGAGQDTQYF. Complete variable domain (other parts from reference TRBV1 and TRBJ2-5): VTLLEQNPRWRLVPRGQAVNLRCILKNSQYPWMSWYQQDLQKQLQWLFTLRSPGDKEVKSLPGADYLATRVTDTELRLQVANMSQGRTLYCTCSATGAGQDTQYFGPGTRLLVL.

Worth noting for this clone: Germline and genes: mouse. The observed sequence ends 1 residue before the CDR3 terminus, with the missing tail filled in from the germline J gene. The rearrangement joins TRBV31 to TRBJ2-1; 8 bases map to TRBD2. CDR1 GKSSPN and CDR2 SITVG come from the germline V gene. The V segment lost 0 bases and the J segment 4 bases; nucleotides outside the gene matches: 2. The CDR3 sequence is 14 residues long. The sequenced part of the CDR3 DNA is TGTGCCTGGAGTCTCCGGGACTGGTATGCTGAGCAGTTC. This codes for CAWSLRDWYAEQF. In full, the CDR3 is CAWSLRDWYAEQFF.

As concerns this clone: The gene symbols are mouse symbols. The CDR3 end is not reached by the read, which stops 1 residue before it; the germline J gene fills it in. The chain carries TRBV13-2 and TRBJ2-2, with 7 bases aligning to TRBD1. Losses at the gene ends were 2 bases for V and 8 bases for J; bases not matched to a gene: 3. The CDR3 consists of 13 residues. Germline assignment: CDR1 NNHNN and CDR2 SYGAGS (reference sequence). CDR3 DNA, as far as it was read: TGTGCCAGCGGTGAAGACAGGGCTGGGCAGCTCTAC. As protein: CASGEDRAGQLY. The entire CDR3 is CASGEDRAGQLYF.

Concerning this clone: Here the gene names and germline are mouse. The read terminates 1 residue ahead of where the CDR3 ends, so the germline J gene completes it. This chain connects TRBV1 to TRBJ2-5; D remains unclear. The CDR3 length is 13 residues. CDR1 and CDR2 from the germline V gene are NSQYPW and LRSPGD (reference sequence). V gave up 5 bases and J gave up 0 bases, with 6 bases separating them. The covered CDR3 bases are TGCACCTGCAGTCCCTTTAACCAAGACACCCAGTAC. Translated: CTCSPFNQDTQY. The complete CDR3 sequence is CTCSPFNQDTQYF.

This clone was detected only a few times. Gene and germline names: mouse. Sequencing ends 1 residue short of the CDR3 end; the germline J gene provides the rest. The chain employs TRBV13-3 and TRBJ2-1; D perhaps matches TRBD1 (5 bases). Germline lookup yields CDR1 NNHDY and CDR2 SYVADS. The CDR3 length is 16 residues. V was clipped by 1 base and J by 1 base, with 12 bases between them. The DNA read from the CDR3 is TGTGCCAGCAGTGATATTTGGGAGGGGAACTATGCTGAGCAGTTC. Its translation is CASSDIWEGNYAEQF. The entire CDR3 protein is CASSDIWEGNYAEQFF.

Comments on this clone: The gene names given are mouse names. Read coverage stops 1 residue before the CDR3 terminus; the germline J gene supplies the remainder. The rearrangement uses TRBV5 and TRBJ2-5; TRBD1 is a possible D gene (7 bases). The germline V gene has CDR1 LGHNA and CDR2 YNLKQL (reference sequence). The CDR3 is 16 amino acids. Trimming removed 3 bases from V and 0 bases from J, with 13 bases in between. The sequenced part of the CDR3 DNA is TGTGCCAGCAGCCACCCTCCAGGGGGGAACCAAGACACCCAGTAC. As protein: CASSHPPGGNQDTQY. The CDR3 as a whole reads CASSHPPGGNQDTQYF.

This clone was picked up one time. The gene names here belong to mouse. The sequence runs out 1 residue before the end of the CDR3; the remainder is reconstructed from the germline J gene. This chain uses TRBV3 with TRBJ2-5, with TRBD2 identical over 8 bases. The ends lost 6 bases at V and 3 bases at J; junction bases unmatched: 2. The CDR3 covers 13 residues. In germline, CDR1 is SNHLY, CDR2 FYNGKV (reference sequence). CDR3 sequence reads: CASRRDWQDTQYF. CDR3 DNA (partial): TGTGCCAGCAGAAGGGACTGGCAAGACACCCAGTAC.

Remarks on this clone: The listed genes are named as in mouse. The observed sequence ends 1 residue before the CDR3 terminus, with the missing tail filled in from the germline J gene. This rearrangement joins TRBV4 to TRBJ2-4; tentative D call: TRBD2 (6 bases). The V end was cut by 3 bases, the J end by 6 bases, with 10 bases between. The germline V gene encodes CDR1 LGHDT and CDR2 YNNKQL (reference sequence). The CDR3 is 13 amino acids. The part of the CDR3 DNA that was read is TGTGCCAGCAGCTACCTGGGGCCTAACACCTTGTAC. Translating gives CASSYLGPNTLY. The CDR3 reads in full as CASSYLGPNTLYF.

Notes on this clone: Mouse gene names and germline throughout. The read falls 1 residue short of the CDR3 end, and the missing part is taken from the germline J gene. The rearrangement joins TRBV1 to TRBJ2-7; D is possibly TRBD1 (6 bases). V was cut by 4 bases and J by 4 bases, with 8 bases left in between. This CDR3 has 12 amino acids. Germline CDR1 reads NSQYPW; CDR2 reads LRSPGD (reference sequence). The CDR3 loop reads CTCSGDTYEQYF. CDR3 DNA, as far as it was read: TGCACCTGCAGTGGGGACACGTATGAACAGTAC.

In the case of this clone: Genes here carry mouse names. The observed sequence ends 1 residue before the CDR3 terminus, with the missing tail filled in from the germline J gene. This sequence joins TRBV13-3 and TRBJ1-4; no clear D gene. CDR1 and CDR2 from the germline V gene are NNHDY and SYVADS. With 0 bases removed from V and 0 bases from J, the gap between germline ends came to 9 bases. The CDR3 has 16 residues. The sequenced part of the CDR3 DNA is TGTGCCAGCAGTGATGCACAACCGATTTCCAACGAAAGATTATTT. Its protein product is CASSDAQPISNERLF. The CDR3 in its entirety is CASSDAQPISNERLFF.

A word on this clone: The gene names here belong to mouse. The read falls 1 residue short of the CDR3 end, and the missing part is taken from the germline J gene. The chain combines TRBV20 with TRBJ1-1; 8 positions match TRBD1. V shed 3 bases, J shed 0 bases, and the junction held 3 bases outside the gene matches. CDR3 size: 14 residues. CDR1 and CDR2 from the germline V gene are GFQATS and STVNSAI. CDR3 loop: CGASTGGSNTEVFF. Incomplete CDR3 DNA: TGTGGTGCTAGCACAGGGGGATCAAACACAGAAGTCTTC.

In regard to this clone: The genes and germline here are from mouse. The DNA ends 1 residue before the CDR3 does, and the rest of the CDR3 is filled in from the germline J gene. The chain carries TRBV23 and TRBJ2-7; the DNA was not compared with TRBD2, the D call given in the table. CDR1 and CDR2 (germline): KGHTA, FQNQQP. CDR3 length: 15 amino acids. The covered CDR3 bases are TGCTCCAGCAGTCAAAACTGGGGGGGGTTCTATGAACAGTAC. This sequence encodes CSSSQNWGGFYEQY. The complete CDR3 protein is CSSSQNWGGFYEQYF. Variable domain in full (rest from reference TRBV23 and TRBJ2-7): DAAVTQKPRYLIKMKGQEAEMKCIPEKGHTAVFWYQQKQSKELKFLIYFQNQQPLDQIDMVKERFSAVCPSSSLCSLGIRTCEAEDSALYLCSSSQNWGGFYEQYFGPGTRLTVL.

About this clone: Genes and germline come from the mouse. Read coverage stops 1 residue before the CDR3 terminus; the germline J gene supplies the remainder. The chain recombines TRBV19 with TRBJ1-6; TRBD1 aligns across 8 bases. TRBJ1-6 is treated as an ORF (open reading frame) with a function not yet certain. V gave up 7 bases and J gave up 3 bases; unmatched junction bases: 3. Germline CDR1 FNHDT, CDR2 SITEND (reference sequence). The CDR3 loop spans 14 amino acids. CDR3 in amino acids: CASRQGIYNSPLYF. The sequenced CDR3 bases are TGTGCCAGCCGACAGGGGATCTATAATTCGCCCCTCTAC.

In regard to this clone: Genes here carry mouse names. The CDR3 end falls 1 residue outside the read, so it is completed with the germline J gene. The rearrangement uses TRBV5 and TRBJ2-2, with TRBD1 matching over 8 bases. Trimming at V came to 4 bases and at J to 8 bases, leaving 3 bases not matched to a gene. Germline assignment: CDR1 LGHNA and CDR2 YNLKQL (reference sequence). The CDR3 is 13 residues long. CDR3 region: CASSPRDRGQLYF. CDR3 DNA (partial): TGTGCCAGCAGCCCCCGGGACAGGGGGCAGCTCTAC.

This clone was seen more than once but under ten times. Mouse gene names and germline throughout. The read halts 1 residue ahead of the CDR3 end, with the missing end drawn from the germline J gene. The chain uses TRBV5 and TRBJ2-7; 8 bases map to TRBD2. Trimming cost V 0 bases and J 5 bases; bases outside gene matches: 6. The CDR3 length is 15 residues. Germline V gene sequence: CDR1 LGHNA, CDR2 YNLKQL (reference sequence). This chain's CDR3 is CASSQDRGGDHEQYF. The part of the CDR3 DNA that was read is TGTGCCAGCAGCCAAGATAGGGGGGGCGACCATGAACAGTAC.

This clone was picked up one time. Mouse gene names and germline throughout. The read ends 1 residue before the CDR3 terminus; that terminus is restored from the germline J gene. The chain recombines TRBV13-2 with TRBJ1-4, with D uncertain. Germline CDR1 reads NNHNN; CDR2 reads SYGAGS (reference sequence). The V end lost 0 bases, the J end lost 0 bases, and 6 bases lay between the germline ends. The CDR3 loop spans 15 amino acids. CDR3 loop: CASGDAQLSNERLFF. CDR3 DNA, as far as it was read: TGTGCCAGCGGTGATGCACAGCTTTCCAACGAAAGATTATTT.

A remark on this clone: Gene names are the mouse ones. The read stops 1 residue short of the end of the CDR3; the missing end is completed from the germline J gene. The chain is built from TRBV4 and TRBJ1-4; D might be TRBD1 (5 bases). The ends were cut back, 5 bases at V and 6 bases at J, with 7 bases in the middle. Germline V CDR1 and CDR2: LGHDT, YNNKQL (reference sequence). The CDR3 has 12 amino acids. Incomplete CDR3 DNA: TGTGCCAGCAGCCCGGGACACGAAAGATTATTT. It is translated as CASSPGHERLF. The CDR3, in full, reads CASSPGHERLFF.

Points on this clone: The gene names given are mouse names. The read is 1 residue too short to cover the CDR3 end, so that end is filled in from the germline J gene. The chain uses TRBV1 and TRBJ2-5; TRBD2 matches 8 bases. Trimming cost V 0 bases and J 1 base; bases outside gene matches: 0. This CDR3 is built from 15 residues. CDR1 is NSQYPW and CDR2 is LRSPGD in the germline V gene (reference sequence). Partial CDR3 DNA: TGCACCTGCAGTGCAGACTGGGGGGACCAAGACACCCAGTAC. It is translated as CTCSADWGDQDTQY. The full CDR3 sequence reads CTCSADWGDQDTQYF.

A remark on this clone: The genes and germline here are from mouse. The DNA ends 1 residue before the CDR3 does, and the rest of the CDR3 is filled in from the germline J gene. The chain employs TRBV19 and TRBJ2-7, with 10 positions matching TRBD2. There are 13 residues in the CDR3. CDR1 FNHDT and CDR2 SITEND come from the germline V gene (reference sequence). V lost 5 bases to trimming and J lost 4 bases; unmatched junction nucleotides: 3. The CDR3 reads CASSLLGGYEQYF. The part of the CDR3 DNA that was read is TGTGCCAGCAGCCTACTGGGGGGGTATGAACAGTAC.